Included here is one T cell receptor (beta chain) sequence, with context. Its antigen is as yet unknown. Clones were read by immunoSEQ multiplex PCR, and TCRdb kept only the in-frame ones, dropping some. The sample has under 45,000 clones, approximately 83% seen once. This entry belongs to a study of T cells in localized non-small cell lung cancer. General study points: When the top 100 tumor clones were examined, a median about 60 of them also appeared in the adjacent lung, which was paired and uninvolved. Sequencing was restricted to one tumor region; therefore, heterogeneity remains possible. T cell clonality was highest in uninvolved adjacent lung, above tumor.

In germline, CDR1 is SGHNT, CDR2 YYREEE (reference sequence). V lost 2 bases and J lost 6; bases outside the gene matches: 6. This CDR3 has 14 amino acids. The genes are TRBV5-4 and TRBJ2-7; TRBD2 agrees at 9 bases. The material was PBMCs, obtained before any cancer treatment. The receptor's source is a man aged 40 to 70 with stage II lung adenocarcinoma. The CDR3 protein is CASSFRTSATEQYF. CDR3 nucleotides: TGTGCCAGCAGCTTCAGGACTAGCGCTACCGAGCAGTACTTC.